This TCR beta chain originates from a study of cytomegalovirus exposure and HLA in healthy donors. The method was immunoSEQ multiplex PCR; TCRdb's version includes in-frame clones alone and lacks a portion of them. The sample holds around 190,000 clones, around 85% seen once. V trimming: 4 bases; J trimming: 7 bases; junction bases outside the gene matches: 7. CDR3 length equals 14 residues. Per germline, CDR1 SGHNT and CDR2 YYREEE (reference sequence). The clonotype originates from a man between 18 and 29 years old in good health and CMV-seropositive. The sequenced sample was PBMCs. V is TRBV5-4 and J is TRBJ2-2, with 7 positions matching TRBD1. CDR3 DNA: TGTGCCAGCAGCACGACAGGGTTGGGCGGGGAGCTGTTTTTT. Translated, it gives CASSTTGLGGELFF.